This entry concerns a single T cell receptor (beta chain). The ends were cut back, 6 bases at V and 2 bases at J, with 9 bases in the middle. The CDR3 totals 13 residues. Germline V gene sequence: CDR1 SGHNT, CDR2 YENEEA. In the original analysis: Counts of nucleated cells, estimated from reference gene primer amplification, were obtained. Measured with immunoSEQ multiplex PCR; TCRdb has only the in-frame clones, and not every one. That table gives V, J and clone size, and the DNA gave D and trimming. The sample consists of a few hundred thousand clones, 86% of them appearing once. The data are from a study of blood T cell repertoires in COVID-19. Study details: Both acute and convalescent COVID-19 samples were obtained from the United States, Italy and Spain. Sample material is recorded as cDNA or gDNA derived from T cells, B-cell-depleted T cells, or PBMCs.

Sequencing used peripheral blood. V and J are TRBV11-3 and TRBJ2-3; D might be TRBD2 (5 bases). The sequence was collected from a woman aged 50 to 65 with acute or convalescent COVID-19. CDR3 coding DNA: TGTGCCAGCAGTCTCGGGGTCACAGATACGCAGTATTTT. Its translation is CASSLGVTDTQYF.